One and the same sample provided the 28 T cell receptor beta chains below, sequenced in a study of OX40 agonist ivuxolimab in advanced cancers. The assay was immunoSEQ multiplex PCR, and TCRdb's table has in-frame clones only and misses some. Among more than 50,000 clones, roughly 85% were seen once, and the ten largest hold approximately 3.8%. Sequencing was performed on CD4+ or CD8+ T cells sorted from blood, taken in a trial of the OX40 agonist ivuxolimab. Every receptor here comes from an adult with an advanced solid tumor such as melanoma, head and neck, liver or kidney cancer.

Here the CDR3 reads CASSLEGRGGELFF. The CDR3 DNA follows: TGTGCCAGCAGCTTAGAGGGGCGGGGCGGGGAGCTGTTTTTT. The V and J genes are TRBV7-2 and TRBJ2-2, with a possible D match to TRBD2 (6 bases). This CDR3 contains 14 residues. CDR1 and CDR2 (germline): SGHTA, FQGNSA. V was pared by 1 base and J by 7 bases, with 10 bases between.

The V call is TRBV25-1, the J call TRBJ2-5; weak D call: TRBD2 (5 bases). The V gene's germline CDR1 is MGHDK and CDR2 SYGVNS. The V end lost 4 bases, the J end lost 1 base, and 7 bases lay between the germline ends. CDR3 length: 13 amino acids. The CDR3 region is CASSGSGQETQYF. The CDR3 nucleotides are TGTGCCAGCAGTGGGAGCGGCCAAGAGACCCAGTACTTC.

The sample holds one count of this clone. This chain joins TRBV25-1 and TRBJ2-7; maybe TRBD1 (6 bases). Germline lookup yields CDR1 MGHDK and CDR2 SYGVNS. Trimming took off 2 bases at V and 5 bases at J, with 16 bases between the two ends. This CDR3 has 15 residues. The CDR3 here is CASSEGGLQVNEQYF. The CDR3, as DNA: TGTGCCAGCAGTGAAGGGGGCCTGCAGGTAAACGAGCAGTACTTC.

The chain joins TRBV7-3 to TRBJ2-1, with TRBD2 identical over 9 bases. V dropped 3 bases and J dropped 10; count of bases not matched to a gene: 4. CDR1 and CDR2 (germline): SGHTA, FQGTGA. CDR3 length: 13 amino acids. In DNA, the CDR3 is TGTGCCAGCAGCTTCCGCGGGAGGGGGGAGCAGTTCTTC. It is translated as CASSFRGRGEQFF.

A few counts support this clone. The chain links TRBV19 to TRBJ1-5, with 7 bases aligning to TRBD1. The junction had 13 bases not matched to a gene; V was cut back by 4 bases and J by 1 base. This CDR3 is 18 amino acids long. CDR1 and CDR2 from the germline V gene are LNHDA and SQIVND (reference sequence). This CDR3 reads CASSKTGLRSQSNQPQHF. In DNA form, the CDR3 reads TGTGCCAGTAGTAAGACAGGGTTAAGGTCTCAAAGCAATCAGCCCCAGCATTTT.

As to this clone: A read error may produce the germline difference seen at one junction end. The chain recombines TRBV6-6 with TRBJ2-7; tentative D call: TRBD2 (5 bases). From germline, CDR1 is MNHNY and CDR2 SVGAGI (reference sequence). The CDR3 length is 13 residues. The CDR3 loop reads CASSYEGRNERYF. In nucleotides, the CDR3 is TGTGCCAGCAGTTACGAGGGCAGGAACGAGCGGTACTTC.

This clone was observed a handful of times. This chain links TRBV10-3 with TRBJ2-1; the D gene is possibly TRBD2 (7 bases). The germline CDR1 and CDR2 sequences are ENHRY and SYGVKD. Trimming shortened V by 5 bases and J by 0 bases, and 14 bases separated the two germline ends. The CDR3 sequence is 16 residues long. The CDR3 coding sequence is TGTGCCATCAGTTTCGAGGGGGGGAGCTCCTACAATGAGCAGTTCTTC. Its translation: CAISFEGGSSYNEQFF.

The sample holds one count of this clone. CDR3 nucleotides: TGCAGCGCTCGGACAGGGCAGAACGAGCAGTACTTC. The encoded protein is CSARTGQNEQYF. The chain carries TRBV29-1 and TRBJ2-7; TRBD1 matches 8 bases. CDR3 length: 12 residues. The ends lost 7 bases at V and 5 bases at J; junction bases unmatched: 7. The V gene's germline CDR1 is SQVTM and CDR2 ANQGSEA.

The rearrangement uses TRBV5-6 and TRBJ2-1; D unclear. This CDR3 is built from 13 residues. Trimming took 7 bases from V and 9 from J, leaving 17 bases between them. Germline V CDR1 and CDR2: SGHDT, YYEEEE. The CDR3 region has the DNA TGTGCCAGCTCAGCCCAAAGTATGGGTGAGCAGTTCTTC. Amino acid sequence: CASSAQSMGEQFF. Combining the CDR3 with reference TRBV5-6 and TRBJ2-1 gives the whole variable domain DAGVTQSPTHLIKTRGQQVTLRCSPKSGHDTVSWYQQALGQGPQFIFQYYEEEERQRGNFPDRFSGHQFPNYSSELNVNALLLGDSALYLCASSAQSMGEQFFGPGTRLTVL.

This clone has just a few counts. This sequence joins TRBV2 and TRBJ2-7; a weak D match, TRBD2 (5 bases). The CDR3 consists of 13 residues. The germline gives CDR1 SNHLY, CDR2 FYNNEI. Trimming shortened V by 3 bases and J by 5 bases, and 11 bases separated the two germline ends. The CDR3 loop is CASSDPLSDEQYF. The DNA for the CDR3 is TGTGCCAGCAGTGACCCGCTTAGCGACGAGCAGTACTTC.

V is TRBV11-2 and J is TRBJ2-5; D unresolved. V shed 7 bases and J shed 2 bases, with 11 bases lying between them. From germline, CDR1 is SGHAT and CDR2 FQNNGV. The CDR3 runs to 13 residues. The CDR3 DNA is TGTGCCAGCACCCCCATAATACAAGAGACCCAGTACTTC. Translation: CASTPIIQETQYF. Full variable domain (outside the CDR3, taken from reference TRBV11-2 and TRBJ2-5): EAGVAQSPRYKIIEKRQSVAFWCNPISGHATLYWYQQILGQGPKLLIQFQNNGVVDDSQLPKDRFSAERLKGVDSTLKIQPAKLEDSAVYLCASTPIIQETQYFGPGTRLLVL.

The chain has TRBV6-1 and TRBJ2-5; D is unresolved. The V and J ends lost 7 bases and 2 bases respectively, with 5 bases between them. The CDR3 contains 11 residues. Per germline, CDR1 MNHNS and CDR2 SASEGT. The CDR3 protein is CASTVQETQYF. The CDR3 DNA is TGTGCCAGCACTGTACAAGAGACCCAGTACTTC.

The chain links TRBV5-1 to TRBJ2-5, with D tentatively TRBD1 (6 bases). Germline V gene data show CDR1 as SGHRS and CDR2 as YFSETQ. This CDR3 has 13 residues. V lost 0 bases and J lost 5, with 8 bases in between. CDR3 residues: CASSLADRETQYF. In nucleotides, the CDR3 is TGCGCCAGCAGCTTGGCTGACAGGGAGACCCAGTACTTC.

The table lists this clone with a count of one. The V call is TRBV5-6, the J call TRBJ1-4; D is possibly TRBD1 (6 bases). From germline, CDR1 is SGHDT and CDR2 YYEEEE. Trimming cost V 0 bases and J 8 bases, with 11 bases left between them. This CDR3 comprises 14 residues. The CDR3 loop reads CASSLAGVGEKLFF. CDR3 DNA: TGTGCCAGCAGCTTGGCAGGGGTAGGCGAAAAACTGTTTTTT.

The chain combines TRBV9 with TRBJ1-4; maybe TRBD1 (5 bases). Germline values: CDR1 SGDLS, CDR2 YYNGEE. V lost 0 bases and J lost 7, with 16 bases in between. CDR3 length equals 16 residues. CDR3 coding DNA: TGTGCCAGCAGCGTAGGGCAGGGTTTCACGGGTGAAAAACTGTTTTTT. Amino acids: CASSVGQGFTGEKLFF.

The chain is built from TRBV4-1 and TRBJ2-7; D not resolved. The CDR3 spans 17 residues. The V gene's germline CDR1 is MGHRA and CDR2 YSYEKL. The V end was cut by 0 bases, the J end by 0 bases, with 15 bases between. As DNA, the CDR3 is TGCGCCAGCAGCCAAGAGTCCCCCCAGGTGAGCTCCTACGAGCAGTACTTC. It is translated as CASSQESPQVSSYEQYF.

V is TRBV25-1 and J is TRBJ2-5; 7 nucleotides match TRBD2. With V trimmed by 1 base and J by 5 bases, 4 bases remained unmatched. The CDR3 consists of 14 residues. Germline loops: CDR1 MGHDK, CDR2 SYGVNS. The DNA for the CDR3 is TGTGCCAGCAGTGAATGGGGGGGATTCGAGACCCAGTACTTC. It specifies CASSEWGGFETQYF.

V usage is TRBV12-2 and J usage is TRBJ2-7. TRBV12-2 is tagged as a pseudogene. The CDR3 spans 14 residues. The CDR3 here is CASRFGPVACEQYF. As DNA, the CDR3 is TGTGCAAGTCGCTTTGGTCCAGTGGCGTGCGAGCAGTACTTC.

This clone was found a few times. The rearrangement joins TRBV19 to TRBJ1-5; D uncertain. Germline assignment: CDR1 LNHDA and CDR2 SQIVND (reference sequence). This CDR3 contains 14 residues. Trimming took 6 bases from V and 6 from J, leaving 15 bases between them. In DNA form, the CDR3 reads TGTGCCAGTAGAATAAGGTTCGAGGGTCAGCCCCAGCATTTT. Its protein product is CASRIRFEGQPQHF. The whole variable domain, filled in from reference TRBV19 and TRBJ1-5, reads DGGITQSPKYLFRKEGQNVTLSCEQNLNHDAMYWYRQDPGQGLRLIYYSQIVNDFQKGDIAEGYSVSREKKESFPLTVTSAQKNPTAFYLCASRIRFEGQPQHFGDGTRLSIL.

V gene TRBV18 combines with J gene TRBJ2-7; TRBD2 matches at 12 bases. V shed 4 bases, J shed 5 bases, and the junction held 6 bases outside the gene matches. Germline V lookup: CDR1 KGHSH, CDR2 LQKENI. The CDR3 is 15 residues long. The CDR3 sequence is CASSLRTSGEDEQYF. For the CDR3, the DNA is TGTGCCAGCTCACTAAGGACTAGCGGGGAAGACGAGCAGTACTTC.

As DNA, the CDR3 is TGTGCCAGCTCACCAGGACAGGGGGACCAGCCCCAGCATTTT. Translated: CASSPGQGDQPQHF. The genes are TRBV18 and TRBJ1-5; 10 nucleotides agree with TRBD1. This CDR3 spans 14 amino acids. Trimming cost V 2 bases and J 7 bases; bases outside gene matches: 2. Germline values: CDR1 KGHSH, CDR2 LQKENI.

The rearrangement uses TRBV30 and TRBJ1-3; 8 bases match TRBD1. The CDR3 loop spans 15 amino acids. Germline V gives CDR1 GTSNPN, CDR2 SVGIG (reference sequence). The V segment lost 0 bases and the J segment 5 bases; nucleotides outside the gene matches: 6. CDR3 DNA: TGTGCCTGGAGTGTGGACAGGGTCGAAAGAAACACCATATATTTT. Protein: CAWSVDRVERNTIYF.

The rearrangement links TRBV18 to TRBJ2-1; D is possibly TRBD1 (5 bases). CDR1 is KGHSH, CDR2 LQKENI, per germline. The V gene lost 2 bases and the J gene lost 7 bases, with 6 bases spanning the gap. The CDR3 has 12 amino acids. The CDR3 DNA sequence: TGTGCCAGCTCACCAAAGGGGAATGAGCAGTTCTTC. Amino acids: CASSPKGNEQFF.

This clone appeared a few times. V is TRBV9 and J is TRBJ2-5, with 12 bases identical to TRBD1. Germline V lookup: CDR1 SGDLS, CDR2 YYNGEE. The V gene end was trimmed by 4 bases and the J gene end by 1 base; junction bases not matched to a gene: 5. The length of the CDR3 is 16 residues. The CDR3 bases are TGTGCCAGCAGCCCTGGGACAGGGGGCCTCCAAGAGACCCAGTACTTC. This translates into CASSPGTGGLQETQYF.

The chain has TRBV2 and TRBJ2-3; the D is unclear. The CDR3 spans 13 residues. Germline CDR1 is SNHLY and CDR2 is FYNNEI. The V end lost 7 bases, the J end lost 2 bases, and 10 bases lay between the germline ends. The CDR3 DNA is TGTGCCAGCAAGCGCAGTCTCACAGATACGCAGTATTTT. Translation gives CASKRSLTDTQYF. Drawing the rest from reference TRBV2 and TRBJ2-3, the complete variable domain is EPEVTQTPSHQVTQMGQEVILRCVPISNHLYFYWYRQILGQKVEFLVSFYNNEISEKSEIFDDQFSVERPDGSNFTLKIRSTKLEDSAMYFCASKRSLTDTQYFGPGTRLTVL.

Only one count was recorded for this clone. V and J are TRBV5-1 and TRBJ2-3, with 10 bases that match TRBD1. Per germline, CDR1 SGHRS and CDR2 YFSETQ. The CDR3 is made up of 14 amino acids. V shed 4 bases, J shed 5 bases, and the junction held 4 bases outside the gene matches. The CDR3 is CASSAGDRGDTQYF. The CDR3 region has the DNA TGCGCCAGCAGCGCCGGGGACAGGGGAGATACGCAGTATTTT. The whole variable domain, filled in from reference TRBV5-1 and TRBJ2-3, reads KAGVTQTPRYLIKTRGQQVTLSCSPISGHRSVSWYQQTPGQGLQFLFEYFSETQRNKGNFPGRFSGRQFSNSRSEMNVSTLELGDSALYLCASSAGDRGDTQYFGPGTRLTVL.

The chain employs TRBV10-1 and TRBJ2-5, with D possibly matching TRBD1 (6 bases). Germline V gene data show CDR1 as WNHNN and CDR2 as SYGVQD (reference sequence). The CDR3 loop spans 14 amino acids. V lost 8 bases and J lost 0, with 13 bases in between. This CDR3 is CASGNRVYQETQYF. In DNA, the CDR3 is TGCGCCAGCGGAAACAGGGTCTACCAAGAGACCCAGTACTTC.

The CDR3 DNA sequence: TGTGCCAGCAGTTACGACAGGGGGCGCACGCAGCCCCAGCATTTT. It codes for CASSYDRGRTQPQHF. V is TRBV6-5 and J is TRBJ1-5; 10 bases match TRBD1. The V gene end was trimmed by 2 bases and the J gene end by 7 bases; junction bases not matched to a gene: 5. The CDR3 is 15 amino acids. CDR1 and CDR2 (germline): MNHEY, SVGAGI.